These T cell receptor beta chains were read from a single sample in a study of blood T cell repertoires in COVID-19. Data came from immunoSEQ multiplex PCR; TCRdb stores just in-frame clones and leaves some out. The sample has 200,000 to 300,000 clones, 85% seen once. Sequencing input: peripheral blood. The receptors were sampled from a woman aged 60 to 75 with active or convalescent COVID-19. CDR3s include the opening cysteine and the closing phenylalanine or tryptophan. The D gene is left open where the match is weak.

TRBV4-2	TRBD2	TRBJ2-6	TGTGCCAGCAGCCAAGCTTGGGGGGGCTCTGGGGCCAACGTCCTGACTTTC	CASSQAWGGSGANVLTF
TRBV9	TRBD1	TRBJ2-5	TGTGCCAGCAGCGCCCTTGGACAGGGGGCAATAGAGACCCAGTACTTC	CASSALGQGAIETQYF
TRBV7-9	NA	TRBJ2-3	TGTGCCAGCAGCTTAGCGGCTAGCACAGATACGCAGTATTTT	CASSLAASTDTQYF
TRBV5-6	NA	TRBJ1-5	TGTGCCAGCAGCTTTTTTGGGGCCTCAGGCAGCAATCAGCCCCAGCATTTT	CASSFFGASGSNQPQHF
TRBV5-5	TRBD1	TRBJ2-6	TGTGCCAGCAGCTTGTGGGACAGGAAAGGCCCTGGGGCCAACGTCCTGACTTTC	CASSLWDRKGPGANVLTF
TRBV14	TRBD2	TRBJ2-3	TGTGCCAGCAGCCTTATAGCGGGGCGCACAGATACGCAGTATTTT	CASSLIAGRTDTQYF
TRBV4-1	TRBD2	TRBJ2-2	TGCGCCAGCAGCCAAGATCAAGGTTTGATAGTTAGCGGGAGAAGGGACACCGGGGAGCTGTTTTTT	CASSQDQGLIVSGRRDTGELFF
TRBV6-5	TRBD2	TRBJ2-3	TGTGCCAGCAGGTTGGGGGGAGCGGGGACAGATACGCAGTATTTT	CASRLGGAGTDTQYF
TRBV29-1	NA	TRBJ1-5	TGCAGCGTTGGACAACTCGATCAGCCCCAGCATTTT	CSVGQLDQPQHF
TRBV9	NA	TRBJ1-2	TGTGCCAGCAGCCCAAGCGGGGAAAACTATGGCTACACCTTC	CASSPSGENYGYTF
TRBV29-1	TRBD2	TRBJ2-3	TGCAGCGTTGTCGGGAGGGGGGTTGGTACAGATACGCAGTATTTT	CSVVGRGVGTDTQYF
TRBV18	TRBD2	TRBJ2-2	TGTGCCAGCTCCCTGCGGGAGTTGACCGGGGAGCTGTTTTTT	CASSLRELTGELFF
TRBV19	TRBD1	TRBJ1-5	TGTGCCAGTAGTATGGGACAGCCAATACTCAATCAGCCCCAGCATTTT	CASSMGQPILNQPQHF